The 21 T cell receptor beta chains below all came from one sample that was sequenced in a study of regulatory T cells in long-lasting Graves disease. Indicated time point: persistent/refractory GD, antithyroid drugs over 5 years with positive TRAb. The authors made the TCR library using RNA they extracted from PBMCs. Relying on iRepertoire HTBI primers and Arm-PCR of CDR3 regions, the team built TCR beta libraries. A single record per CDR3 protein comes from TCRdb applying MiXCR to the multiplex PCR reads. In the table there are 300,000 to 350,000 distinct CDR3 sequences, 15% to 20% of which are singletons. Sequences were derived from peripheral blood mononuclear cells (PBMCs), sampled when the disease was refractory, from a patient treated with antithyroid drugs. The receptors here all came from a female donor with Graves disease.

The V and J genes are TRBV14 and TRBJ2-7; D unresolved. Germline CDR1 is SGHDN and CDR2 is FVKESK. This CDR3 contains 12 residues. Trimming cost V 6 bases and J 4 bases, with 10 bases left between them. CDR3 loop: CASSHTSYEQYF. The CDR3 coding sequence is TGTGCCAGCAGTCATACTTCTTACGAGCAGTACTTC.

The sample holds a few counts of this clonotype. The gene calls are TRBV18 and TRBJ2-5, with a tentative D call TRBD2 (5 bases). The CDR3 contains 13 residues. The V end lost 2 bases, the J end lost 7 bases, and 11 bases lay between the germline ends. The germline gives CDR1 KGHSH, CDR2 LQKENI. As DNA, the CDR3 is TGTGCCAGCTCACCAGCCCGCGGAGGGACCCAGTACTTC. Protein sequence: CASSPARGGTQYF.

This clonotype was found a few times. V and J are TRBV3-1 and TRBJ2-2; D call uncertain. Trimming stripped 2 bases from V and 6 bases from J, with 10 bases between. This CDR3 has 14 residues. The germline gives CDR1 LGHDT, CDR2 YNNKEL (reference sequence). The CDR3 coding sequence is TGTGCCAGCAGCCAACTCTTAACCTCCGGGGAGCTGTTTTTT. This translates into CASSQLLTSGELFF.

Many counts were recorded for this clonotype. The chain has TRBV29-1 and TRBJ1-1; 10 bases match TRBD1. The ends lost 7 bases at V and 0 bases at J; junction bases unmatched: 5. Germline-derived CDR1 and CDR2 are SQVTM and ANQGSEA. The CDR3 spans 14 residues. The CDR3 bases are TGCAGCGCCGGGACAGGGGCCATGAACACTGAAGCTTTCTTT. Encoded protein: CSAGTGAMNTEAFF.

The sample holds many counts of this clonotype. The chain employs TRBV12-3 or TRBV12-4 and TRBJ1-4; D ambiguous. V lost 2 bases and J lost 6, with 16 bases in between. CDR3 length: 16 amino acids. This CDR3 reads CASSLNRGGFYEKLFF. CDR3 sequence (DNA): TGTGCCAGCAGTTTAAATCGTGGAGGGTTCTATGAAAAACTGTTTTTT.

This clonotype was found many times. This rearrangement joins TRBV19 to TRBJ1-2; 7 nucleotides match TRBD1. V trimming: 4 bases; J trimming: 6 bases; junction bases outside the gene matches: 5. Germline V lookup: CDR1 LNHDA, CDR2 SQIVND (reference sequence). This CDR3 is 13 amino acids long. CDR3 bases: TGTGCCAGTAGTACCCACAGGGGAGATGGCTACACCTTC. This sequence encodes CASSTHRGDGYTF.

This rearrangement joins TRBV20-1 to TRBJ2-7; D possibly corresponds to TRBD1 (6 bases). The CDR3 totals 14 residues. Germline assignment: CDR1 DFQATT and CDR2 SNEGSKA (reference sequence). V was trimmed by 3 bases and J by 6 bases, leaving 18 bases between them. The DNA of the CDR3 is TGCAGTGCTAGCTTCAGGGGCCCATGGGGCGAGCAGTACTTC. Protein: CSASFRGPWGEQYF.

This clonotype occurred a few times. This sequence joins TRBV5-1 and TRBJ1-1, with D possibly being TRBD1 (5 bases). Germline CDR1 SGHRS, CDR2 YFSETQ. There are 11 residues in the CDR3. The V gene lost 1 base and the J gene lost 10 bases, with 8 bases spanning the gap. Written as DNA, the CDR3 is TGCGCCAGCAGCTTGTGGGGGACAGCTTTCTTT. Translating gives CASSLWGTAFF.

This clonotype was seen a handful of times. This chain joins TRBV11-2 and TRBJ2-1; 9 bases agree with TRBD2. Germline assignment: CDR1 SGHAT and CDR2 FQNNGV. The V gene end was trimmed by 6 bases and the J gene end by 7 bases; junction bases not matched to a gene: 4. The CDR3 runs 13 residues. CDR3 nucleotide sequence: TGTGCCAGCAGTTCTAGCGGGAAAAATGAGCAGTTCTTC. Protein product: CASSSSGKNEQFF.

The chain has TRBV7-9 and TRBJ2-5, with 10 bases fitting TRBD1. The J segment lost 3 bases and the V segment lost 3 bases, leaving 7 bases of the junction unmatched. There are 16 residues in the CDR3. Germline V gene data show CDR1 as SEHNR and CDR2 as FQNEAQ (reference sequence). The CDR3 loop is CASSFPGTGAEETQYF. CDR3 nucleotide sequence: TGTGCCAGCAGCTTCCCCGGGACAGGGGCGGAAGAGACCCAGTACTTC.

The table lists this clonotype with a few counts. This chain links TRBV9 with TRBJ2-7, with 9 bases identical to TRBD1. This CDR3 spans 14 amino acids. Germline lookup yields CDR1 SGDLS and CDR2 YYNGEE. With 5 bases clipped from V and 5 bases from J, the junction kept 8 bases outside the gene matches. The CDR3 DNA follows: TGTGCCAGCAGTCCCGGGACAGGGATTCACGAGCAGTACTTC. Amino acid sequence: CASSPGTGIHEQYF.

Points on this clonotype: Sequence at one end of the junction differs from germline and may be a read error. The chain has TRBV19 and TRBJ1-1; D is undetermined. Looked up from germline, CDR1 is LNHDA and CDR2 is SQIVND (reference sequence). This CDR3 is built from 17 residues. In DNA, the CDR3 is TGTGCCAGTAGTACCAGAGTCCCGAGAATTATGAACACTGGAGCTTTCTTT. Its translation is CASSTRVPRIMNTGAFF. Filled out from reference TRBV19 and TRBJ1-1, the complete variable domain reads DGGITQSPKYLFRKEGQNVTLSCEQNLNHDAMYWYRQDPGQGLRLIYYSQIVNDFQKGDIAEGYSVSREKKESFPLTVTSAQKNPTAFYLCASSTRVPRIMNTGAFFGQGTRLTVV.

This clonotype was counted between two and nine times. As DNA, the CDR3 is TGCGCCAGCAGCTTGGCTGACAGCGGCTCTGGAAACACCATATATTTT. Protein: CASSLADSGSGNTIYF. The chain recombines TRBV5-1 with TRBJ1-3, with D maybe TRBD1 (5 bases). The CDR3 covers 16 residues. The V gene lost 0 bases and the J gene lost 0 bases, with 10 bases spanning the gap. Germline CDR1 SGHRS, CDR2 YFSETQ. The full variable domain, in which reference TRBV5-1 and TRBJ1-3 provide the parts outside the CDR3, is KAGVTQTPRYLIKTRGQQVTLSCSPISGHRSVSWYQQTPGQGLQFLFEYFSETQRNKGNFPGRFSGRQFSNSRSEMNVSTLELGDSALYLCASSLADSGSGNTIYFGEGSWLTVV.

This clonotype was picked up many times. Written as DNA, the CDR3 is TGTGCCAGCAGCCGGGACAGTTTTTCCTTCTCTGGGGCCAACGTCCTGACTTTC. Encoded protein: CASSRDSFSFSGANVLTF. The V gene is TRBV11-2, the J gene TRBJ2-6; 7 bases match TRBD1. The CDR3 runs 18 residues. Germline-derived CDR1 and CDR2 are SGHAT and FQNNGV. Trimming removed 5 bases from V and 0 bases from J; junction bases left unmatched: 10.

The chain uses TRBV12-3 or TRBV12-4 and TRBJ1-6; perhaps TRBD1 as D (6 bases). This CDR3 region has 16 residues. The germline V and J ends were trimmed by 5 bases and 3 bases, with 14 bases remaining between them. CDR3 DNA: TGTGCCAGCAGTCCAGGCAGGGGCGGCTATAATTCACCCCTCCACTTT. It encodes CASSPGRGGYNSPLHF.

This clonotype was observed many times. The CDR3 nucleotides are TGTGCCAGCAGCCAAGGATTTCGTGGGACTGAAGCTTTCTTT. It codes for CASSQGFRGTEAFF. V and J are TRBV3-1 and TRBJ1-1; D ambiguous. Germline V lookup: CDR1 LGHDT, CDR2 YNNKEL (reference sequence). The germline V and J ends were trimmed by 1 base and 5 bases, with 11 bases remaining between them. The CDR3 consists of 14 residues. Supplemented by reference TRBV3-1 and TRBJ1-1, the full variable domain reads DTAVSQTPKYLVTQMGNDKSIKCEQNLGHDTMYWYKQDSKKFLKIMFSYNNKELIINETVPNRFSPKSPDKAHLNLHINSLELGDSAVYFCASSQGFRGTEAFFGQGTRLTVV.

There are a few counts of this clonotype. A much larger clonotype is one base distant, so this may be a read error. The chain is built from TRBV28 and TRBJ2-7, with D uncertain. Germline lookup yields CDR1 MDHEN and CDR2 SYDVKM. The CDR3 contains 12 residues. The V gene lost 2 bases and the J gene lost 3 bases, with 5 bases spanning the gap. In DNA form, the CDR3 reads TGTGCCAGCAGTTTAAGGCGCTACGAGCAGTACTTC. Protein sequence: CASSLRRYEQYF.

The genes are TRBV7-6 and TRBJ2-7; the D is unclear. CDR3 size: 16 residues. Trimming left V 2 bases short and J 2 bases short, with 16 bases between. Germline values: CDR1 SGHVS, CDR2 FNYEAQ. The CDR3 region has the DNA TGTGCCAGCAGCTTAACAACAGCGAGTAGGGCCTACGAGCAGTACTTC. This encodes CASSLTTASRAYEQYF.

In its sample, this clonotype was seen many times. The chain couples TRBV7-2 to TRBJ2-7; TRBD1 matches 7 bases. The CDR3 is 15 residues long. The V and J ends lost 5 bases and 3 bases, in that order; junction bases with no gene match: 10. The germline CDR1 and CDR2 sequences are SGHTA and FQGNSA. CDR3 DNA sequence: TGTGCCAGCAGCCCCCGGGACAGCCCAGGCTACGAGCAGTACTTC. Encoded protein: CASSPRDSPGYEQYF. Drawing the rest from reference TRBV7-2 and TRBJ2-7, the complete variable domain is GAGVSQSPSNKVTEKGKDVELRCDPISGHTALYWYRQSLGQGLEFLIYFQGNSAPDKSGLPSDRFSAERTGGSVSTLTIQRTQQEDSAVYLCASSPRDSPGYEQYFGPGTRLTVT.

The rearrangement links TRBV11-2 to TRBJ2-1; 7 nucleotides match TRBD1. The CDR3 has 16 amino acids. Germline values: CDR1 SGHAT, CDR2 FQNNGV. Trimming at V came to 4 bases and at J to 0 bases, leaving 6 bases not matched to a gene. The CDR3: CASSYTTGSSYNEQFF. The CDR3 nucleotides read TGTGCCAGCAGCTACACGACAGGGAGCTCCTACAATGAGCAGTTCTTC.

The chain combines TRBV20-1 with TRBJ2-3; possibly TRBD1 or TRBD2 for D (5 bases each). The CDR3 totals 16 residues. Germline V lookup: CDR1 DFQATT, CDR2 SNEGSKA (reference sequence). V was cut by 4 bases and J by 2 bases, with 19 bases left in between. CDR3: CSATDRGIGTTDTQYF. For the CDR3, the DNA is TGCAGTGCTACCGACAGAGGGATAGGAACCACAGATACGCAGTATTTT.